The 28 T cell receptor beta chains given below trace back to one sample, sequenced in a study of blood T cell repertoires in COVID-19. Assay: immunoSEQ multiplex PCR; the TCRdb copy retains only in-frame clones and omits some. This table has about 160,000 clones, over 80% appearing once. Source material: peripheral blood. These receptors were obtained from a woman in her sixties or seventies who had recovered from COVID-19.

The chain combines TRBV6-6 with TRBJ2-7; 11 bases match TRBD2. The length of the CDR3 is 15 residues. With 5 bases clipped from V and 3 bases from J, the junction kept 6 bases outside the gene matches. In germline, CDR1 is MNHNY, CDR2 SVGAGI (reference sequence). The CDR3, as DNA: TGTGCCAGCAGTCAAGGGACTAGCGGCCTCTACGAGCAGTACTTC. Protein: CASSQGTSGLYEQYF.

About this clone itself: Other DNA sequences of this sample code for an identical CDR3. The chain joins TRBV28 to TRBJ1-2; D is unresolved. This CDR3 has 14 residues. V gave up 2 bases and J gave up 0 bases, with 7 bases separating them. Germline assignment: CDR1 MDHEN and CDR2 SYDVKM. The CDR3 loop reads CASSLGQTNYGYTF. In DNA, the CDR3 is TGTGCCAGCAGTTTAGGGCAGACTAACTATGGCTACACCTTC.

The genes are TRBV7-9 and TRBJ1-1; maybe TRBD1 (5 bases). CDR1 and CDR2 from the germline V gene are SEHNR and FQNEAQ (reference sequence). This CDR3 is built from 15 residues. V dropped 3 bases and J dropped 1 base, with 12 bases sitting between them. CDR3 sequence reads: CASSLTAGSNTEAFF. DNA for the CDR3: TGTGCCAGCAGCTTGACGGCAGGGTCGAACACTGAAGCTTTCTTT. Using reference TRBV7-9 and TRBJ1-1 for the parts outside the CDR3, the full variable domain is DTGVSQNPRHKITKRGQNVTFRCDPISEHNRLYWYRQTLGQGPEFLTYFQNEAQLEKSRLLSDRFSAERPKGSFSTLEIQRTEQGDSAMYLCASSLTAGSNTEAFFGQGTRLTVV.

The chain joins TRBV3-1 (or the pseudogene TRBV3-2) to TRBJ2-5, with D possibly being TRBD2 (5 bases). Trimming cost V 0 bases and J 4 bases, with 15 bases left between them. The CDR3 covers 16 residues. From germline, CDR1 is LGHDT and CDR2 YNNKEL (reference sequence). In DNA, the CDR3 is TGTGCCAGCAGCCAAGATCTAGGTGGTCGGGGAGAGACCCAGTACTTC. It translates to CASSQDLGGRGETQYF.

This clone showed up just once. The chain couples TRBV29-1 to TRBJ2-2; 7 bases line up with TRBD1. The V and J ends lost 7 bases and 0 bases, in that order; junction bases with no gene match: 5. The germline CDR1 and CDR2 sequences are SQVTM and ANQGSEA. CDR3 length equals 14 residues. The chain's CDR3 is CSAGQRSNTGELFF. The CDR3 coding sequence is TGCAGCGCGGGACAGAGATCGAACACCGGGGAGCTGTTTTTT.

The chain employs TRBV6-2 or TRBV6-3 and TRBJ1-1; TRBD1 is a possible D gene (6 bases). This CDR3 spans 16 amino acids. Germline V gene data show CDR1 as MNHEY and CDR2 as SVGEGT. V was trimmed by 5 bases and J by 2 bases, leaving 18 bases between them. The CDR3 loop is CASSQATGKKNTEAFF. The CDR3 DNA follows: TGTGCCAGCAGTCAAGCTACAGGGAAGAAAAACACTGAAGCTTTCTTT.

V gene TRBV7-9 combines with J gene TRBJ2-5, with D perhaps TRBD1 (6 bases). Germline V gene sequence: CDR1 SEHNR, CDR2 FQNEAQ (reference sequence). The CDR3 spans 11 residues. The ends were cut back, 8 bases at V and 6 bases at J, with 10 bases in the middle. CDR3 DNA sequence: TGTGCCAGCGGGGGCCCTCAGACCCAGTACTTC. It yields the protein CASGGPQTQYF. Full variable domain (rest looked up from reference TRBV7-9 and TRBJ2-5): DTGVSQNPRHKITKRGQNVTFRCDPISEHNRLYWYRQTLGQGPEFLTYFQNEAQLEKSRLLSDRFSAERPKGSFSTLEIQRTEQGDSAMYLCASGGPQTQYFGPGTRLLVL.

The chain recombines TRBV4-2 with TRBJ2-3, with D maybe TRBD1 (5 bases). Trimming took 0 bases from V and 7 from J, leaving 17 bases between them. This CDR3 is built from 16 residues. Germline V gene data show CDR1 as LGHNA and CDR2 as YNFKEQ. This chain's CDR3 is CASSQDLGASAHTQYF. DNA for the CDR3: TGTGCCAGCAGCCAAGATCTAGGGGCCTCGGCACATACGCAGTATTTT.

The chain joins TRBV5-5 to TRBJ1-1; 11 bases line up with TRBD1. J lost 3 bases, V lost 4 bases, and 5 bases had no gene match. Germline loops: CDR1 SGHKS, CDR2 YYEKEE (reference sequence). This CDR3 has 15 amino acids. Written as DNA, the CDR3 is TGTGCCAGCAGCCTCCGGACAGGGGGCGACACTGAAGCTTTCTTT. As protein: CASSLRTGGDTEAFF. Complete variable domain (other parts from reference TRBV5-5 and TRBJ1-1): DAGVTQSPTHLIKTRGQQVTLRCSPISGHKSVSWYQQVLGQGPQFIFQYYEKEERGRGNFPDRFSARQFPNYSSELNVNALLLGDSALYLCASSLRTGGDTEAFFGQGTRLTVV.

The chain links TRBV5-6 to TRBJ1-3; D is possibly TRBD1 (5 bases). Per germline, CDR1 SGHDT and CDR2 YYEEEE. Trimming cost V 4 bases and J 4 bases, with 27 bases left between them. The CDR3 runs to 19 residues. CDR3 protein: CASSLRRNVGGKLGNTIYF. The CDR3 DNA reads as TGTGCCAGCAGCCTCCGCCGGAACGTGGGGGGGAAGTTGGGAAACACCATATATTTT.

The rearrangement uses TRBV11-2 and TRBJ2-2; 9 bases fit TRBD2. In germline, CDR1 is SGHAT, CDR2 FQNNGV. V trimming: 5 bases; J trimming: 1 base; junction bases outside the gene matches: 5. The CDR3 is 16 amino acids. CDR3 protein: CASSLISGGNTGELFF. CDR3 sequence (DNA): TGTGCCAGCAGCCTGATTAGCGGGGGGAACACCGGGGAGCTGTTTTTT.

The J gene is TRBJ1-3, the V gene TRBV27; no clear D gene. This CDR3 is built from 15 residues. Trimming left V 3 bases short and J 2 bases short, with 11 bases between. Germline V gene data show CDR1 as MNHEY and CDR2 as SMNVEV (reference sequence). The CDR3 bases are TGTGCCAGCAGTTTTCGGATACAGCCTGGAAACACCATATATTTT. Amino acid sequence: CASSFRIQPGNTIYF.

This chain links TRBV19 with TRBJ2-5; TRBD1 agrees at 8 bases. Germline V lookup: CDR1 LNHDA, CDR2 SQIVND (reference sequence). With 3 bases clipped from V and 0 bases from J, the junction kept 9 bases outside the gene matches. The length of the CDR3 is 17 residues. CDR3 coding DNA: TGTGCCAGTAGTATCCAATTTCCGACAGGGGACCAAGAGACCCAGTACTTC. It codes for CASSIQFPTGDQETQYF. Combining the CDR3 with reference TRBV19 and TRBJ2-5 gives the whole variable domain DGGITQSPKYLFRKEGQNVTLSCEQNLNHDAMYWYRQDPGQGLRLIYYSQIVNDFQKGDIAEGYSVSREKKESFPLTVTSAQKNPTAFYLCASSIQFPTGDQETQYFGPGTRLLVL.

The gene calls are TRBV13 and TRBJ1-1; unclear D gene. This CDR3 is 12 amino acids long. V lost 4 bases and J lost 12, with 15 bases in between. From germline, CDR1 is PRHDT and CDR2 FYEKMQ (reference sequence). This chain's CDR3 is CASSSALNSPFF. For the CDR3, the DNA is TGTGCCAGCAGCTCAGCGTTAAATAGTCCTTTCTTT.

The V call is TRBV19, the J call TRBJ1-6; 7 positions agree with TRBD1. V was clipped by 6 bases and J by 7 bases; unmatched bases: 6. The CDR3 has 14 residues. Germline loops: CDR1 LNHDA, CDR2 SQIVND (reference sequence). The CDR3 here is CASRMTGWNSPLHF. CDR3 sequence (DNA): TGTGCCAGTAGGATGACAGGGTGGAATTCACCCCTCCACTTT.

V and J are TRBV28 and TRBJ2-7; D ambiguous. The CDR3 is 11 residues long. Germline loops: CDR1 MDHEN, CDR2 SYDVKM. V was clipped by 4 bases and J by 4 bases, with 5 bases between them. CDR3 amino acids: CASSSVYEQYF. CDR3 nucleotide sequence: TGTGCCAGCAGTTCTGTTTACGAGCAGTACTTC.

The chain combines TRBV7-6 with TRBJ2-1, with TRBD1 as a possible D gene (5 bases). Trimming cost V 5 bases and J 2 bases, with 13 bases left between them. The CDR3 is 15 residues long. CDR1 is SGHVS, CDR2 FNYEAQ, per germline. For the CDR3, the DNA is TGTGCCAGCAGCCCTGACAGTCTCACCTACAATGAGCAGTTCTTC. Protein sequence: CASSPDSLTYNEQFF. Full variable domain (outside the CDR3, taken from reference TRBV7-6 and TRBJ2-1): GAGVSQSPRYKVTKRGQDVALRCDPISGHVSLYWYRQALGQGPEFLTYFNYEAQQDKSGLPNDRFSAERPEGSISTLTIQRTEQRDSAMYRCASSPDSLTYNEQFFGPGTRLTVL.

This chain joins TRBV11-3 and TRBJ2-5; the match to TRBD2 covers 7 bases. Germline CDR1 reads SGHNT; CDR2 reads YENEEA. CDR3 size: 17 residues. V shed 4 bases and J 5 bases; nucleotides not matched to a gene: 16. The CDR3 DNA reads TGTGCCAGCAGCTCGGGAGGCAGGGCCCCATCCGAGGAGACCCAGTACTTC. This gives the protein CASSSGGRAPSEETQYF.

The V call is TRBV19, the J call TRBJ1-4, with 9 bases matching TRBD1. V shed 4 bases, J shed 8 bases, and the junction held 11 bases outside the gene matches. CDR1 and CDR2 from the germline V gene are LNHDA and SQIVND (reference sequence). CDR3 length equals 16 residues. The CDR3 region is CASSTPPGTGYEKLFF. The CDR3 DNA follows: TGTGCCAGTAGTACGCCCCCCGGGACAGGGTACGAAAAACTGTTTTTT.

This clone was picked up one time. This sequence joins TRBV18 and TRBJ1-4; D gene uncertain. V dropped 6 bases and J dropped 3 bases, with 11 bases sitting between them. The CDR3 is made up of 14 amino acids. The germline V gene has CDR1 KGHSH and CDR2 LQKENI. The CDR3 spells CASSYGGSNEKLFF. The CDR3 nucleotides are TGTGCCAGCTCTTATGGAGGGTCTAATGAAAAACTGTTTTTT. Filled out from reference TRBV18 and TRBJ1-4, the complete variable domain reads NAGVMQNPRHLVRRRGQEARLRCSPMKGHSHVYWYRQLPEEGLKFMVYLQKENIIDESGMPKERFSAEFPKEGPSILRIQQVVRGDSAAYFCASSYGGSNEKLFFGSGTQLSVL.

The gene calls are TRBV12-1 and TRBJ1-3. TRBV12-1 is a pseudogene segment. This CDR3 has 18 amino acids. The CDR3 sequence is CASSLRIRGGNSGNTIYF. In DNA form, the CDR3 reads TGTGCCAGCAGCTTAAGAATTAGGGGGGGGAACTCTGGAAACACCATATATTTT.

This rearrangement joins TRBV7-8 to TRBJ2-5; 8 bases are a match to TRBD2. Per germline, CDR1 SGHVS and CDR2 FQNEAQ. V trimming: 3 bases; J trimming: 2 bases; junction bases outside the gene matches: 5. The CDR3 runs to 15 residues. CDR3 DNA: TGTGCCAGCAGCTTTAGCGGGACTAGTCAAGAGACCCAGTACTTC. Its translation is CASSFSGTSQETQYF.

This chain connects TRBV27 to TRBJ1-6, with D unresolved. Germline loops: CDR1 MNHEY, CDR2 SMNVEV (reference sequence). This CDR3 is 9 amino acids long. V was trimmed by 9 bases and J by 13 bases, leaving 7 bases between them. The CDR3 bases are TGTGCCAGACCTACTCCCCTCCACTTT. Amino acid sequence: CARPTPLHF.

The chain has TRBV4-3 and TRBJ2-2; perhaps TRBD2 as D (6 bases). This CDR3 has 15 amino acids. V lost 2 bases, J lost 7 bases, and 14 bases lay in between. Germline V gene sequence: CDR1 LGHNA, CDR2 YSLEER. The CDR3 region has the DNA TGCGCCAGCAGCCAAACCACTCAGCGGGTCGGGGAGCTGTTTTTT. Translating gives CASSQTTQRVGELFF.

The chain's CDR3 is CASSLVASYQPQHF. The CDR3 DNA reads TGTGCCAGCAGCTTAGTGGCTTCGTACCAGCCCCAGCATTTT. The chain has TRBV7-8 and TRBJ1-5; D uncertain. The CDR3 sequence is 14 residues long. The germline CDR1 and CDR2 sequences are SGHVS and FQNEAQ. V was trimmed by 1 base and J by 7 bases, leaving 11 bases between them.

The V gene is TRBV5-6, the J gene TRBJ1-2, with 7 positions matching TRBD1. Germline CDR1 SGHDT, CDR2 YYEEEE. CDR3 size: 15 residues. Trimming removed 0 bases from V and 7 bases from J; junction bases left unmatched: 9. The CDR3 region has the DNA TGTGCCAGCAGCTTGGACTACAGGGGCGTTTTTGGCTACACCTTC. Its protein is CASSLDYRGVFGYTF.

The chain combines TRBV20-1 with TRBJ2-5; 8 bases line up with TRBD2. The CDR3 covers 13 residues. CDR1 is DFQATT, CDR2 SNEGSKA, per germline (reference sequence). Trimming at V came to 3 bases and at J to 5 bases, leaving 5 bases not matched to a gene. In DNA, the CDR3 is TGCAGTGCTAGTGGGACTAGAATGGAGACCCAGTACTTC. It specifies CSASGTRMETQYF.

V and J are TRBV11-2 and TRBJ2-1; 7 bases map to TRBD2. Germline CDR1 SGHAT, CDR2 FQNNGV. CDR3 length: 13 amino acids. Trimming cost V 6 bases and J 8 bases; bases outside gene matches: 7. CDR3: CASRGLVGYEQFF. The DNA of the CDR3 is TGTGCCAGCAGAGGACTAGTCGGATATGAGCAGTTCTTC.